These 14 T cell receptor beta chains were all obtained from the same sample, sequenced in a study of CD8 T cells in ankylosing spondylitis. TCRdb independently ran MiXCR on the 5' RACE reads; one entry per CDR3 protein. The data contain 240,000 or so distinct CDR3 sequences, about 9.1% of them singletons. Sequencing input: blood, either unsorted or a sorted T cell fraction (not recorded which). The source of these receptors is a male donor with ankylosing spondylitis or in good health (not recorded which).

This clonotype was observed at least ten times. The chain employs TRBV3-1 and TRBJ2-3, with TRBD2 matching over 7 bases. The length of the CDR3 is 16 residues. V lost 4 bases and J lost 1; bases outside the gene matches: 8. Germline values: CDR1 LGHDT, CDR2 YNNKEL (reference sequence). The CDR3 here is CASSPGTNSGTDTQYF. CDR3 sequence (DNA): TGTGCCAGCAGCCCTGGGACTAACTCCGGCACAGATACGCAGTATTTT.

This clonotype was seen ten or more times. The V call is TRBV6-1, the J call TRBJ2-7; D is perhaps TRBD1 or TRBD2 (5 bases each). V was cut by 6 bases and J by 0 bases, with 15 bases left in between. This CDR3 region has 15 residues. Germline assignment: CDR1 MNHNS and CDR2 SASEGT. The CDR3 here is CASSLGVLSSYEQYF. The CDR3, as DNA: TGTGCCAGCAGCCTGGGGGTCCTGAGCTCCTACGAGCAGTACTTC.

This clonotype has at least ten counts. This chain joins TRBV5-8 and TRBJ1-4, with 7 nucleotides matching TRBD1. V shed 6 bases, J shed 8 bases, and the junction held 10 bases outside the gene matches. Germline CDR1 SGHTS, CDR2 YDEGEE. This CDR3 is 14 amino acids long. The CDR3 sequence: CASTTGRTGEKLFF. Here the CDR3 DNA reads TGTGCCAGCACCACCGGAAGGACAGGAGAAAAACTGTTTTTT.

Many counts were recorded for this clonotype. The J gene is TRBJ2-3, the V gene TRBV20-1; TRBD2 matches 8 bases. The germline gives CDR1 DFQATT, CDR2 SNEGSKA (reference sequence). The CDR3 covers 16 residues. The V gene end was trimmed by 1 base and the J gene end by 2 bases; junction bases not matched to a gene: 8. DNA of the CDR3: TGCAGTGCTAGAGGGGCCACGGGGGGGCCCACAGATACGCAGTATTTT. It codes for CSARGATGGPTDTQYF.

This clonotype was seen repeatedly, ten times or more. The CDR3 here is CATRDVSSSYNEQFF. As DNA, the CDR3 is TGTGCCACCAGGGACGTCTCGAGCTCCTACAATGAGCAGTTCTTC. V is TRBV15 and J is TRBJ2-1; D not resolved. The germline gives CDR1 LNHNV, CDR2 YYDKDF (reference sequence). The CDR3 runs to 15 residues. Trimming removed 6 bases at V and 0 bases at J, with 12 bases between.

This clonotype was recorded at least ten times. The genes are TRBV29-1 and TRBJ1-4; TRBD1 is a possible D gene (6 bases). The CDR3 length is 14 residues. Trimming left V 7 bases short and J 4 bases short, with 16 bases between. Germline CDR1 is SQVTM and CDR2 is ANQGSEA. DNA for the CDR3: TGCAGCGCGAGGACAGAAATGCGTAATGAAAAACTGTTTTTT. It is translated as CSARTEMRNEKLFF.

The gene calls are TRBV12-3 or TRBV12-4 and TRBJ2-7; 8 nucleotides line up with TRBD2. V lost 3 bases, J lost 2 bases, and 9 bases stayed unmatched. The CDR3 totals 16 residues. CDR3 in DNA: TGTGCCAGCAGTTTTTCCGGGAGGGCTGTGACCTACGAGCAGTACTTC. Protein: CASSFSGRAVTYEQYF.

DNA of the CDR3: TGCAGCGCCGAGACTTCTGGGGCCAACGTCCTGACTTTC. This encodes CSAETSGANVLTF. The chain couples TRBV29-1 to TRBJ2-6; D call uncertain. Germline CDR1 reads SQVTM; CDR2 reads ANQGSEA. The CDR3 spans 13 residues. Trimming stripped 7 bases from V and 1 base from J, with 8 bases between.

This clonotype was seen ten or more times. Here the CDR3 reads CSAKGQGLGSYEQYF. CDR3 bases: TGCAGTGCTAAAGGACAGGGATTGGGCTCCTACGAGCAGTACTTC. This chain links TRBV20-1 with TRBJ2-7; 8 bases align to TRBD1. The V and J ends lost 4 bases and 0 bases, in that order; junction bases with no gene match: 8. The germline CDR1 and CDR2 sequences are DFQATT and SNEGSKA (reference sequence). This CDR3 has 15 amino acids.

Many counts were recorded for this clonotype. The chain joins TRBV20-1 to TRBJ2-5; the D call may be TRBD1 or TRBD2 (5 bases each). The CDR3 totals 13 residues. The germline gives CDR1 DFQATT, CDR2 SNEGSKA (reference sequence). Trimming removed 0 bases at V and 13 bases at J, with 18 bases between. The CDR3 nucleotides read TGCAGTGCTAGAGATGGGACGGGCCTAAGAGGGTACTTC. It encodes CSARDGTGLRGYF.

This clonotype was found many times. The chain recombines TRBV20-1 with TRBJ1-3; D is unresolved. Per the germline V gene, CDR1 is DFQATT and CDR2 is SNEGSKA (reference sequence). The CDR3 covers 17 residues. The germline V and J ends were trimmed by 2 bases and 1 base, with 18 bases remaining between them. The CDR3 is CSARTVTNGQSGNTIYF. The CDR3 DNA sequence: TGCAGTGCTAGAACGGTTACGAACGGTCAATCTGGAAACACCATATATTTT.

In the case of this clonotype: Possible read error: a much larger clone is one base away. V gene TRBV7-3 combines with J gene TRBJ2-1; 10 bases are shared with TRBD2. J was trimmed by 4 bases and V by 2 bases; bases with no gene match: 11. The CDR3 is 18 amino acids. CDR1 SGHTA and CDR2 FQGTGA come from the germline V gene. The CDR3 DNA reads TGTGCCAGCAGCTTAGAGATCATAGCGGGGGGCGCTTACAATGAGCAGTTCTTC. Translated: CASSLEIIAGGAYNEQFF.

This clonotype was detected many times. This sequence joins TRBV24-1 and TRBJ1-2; D is possibly TRBD1 (6 bases). V lost 3 bases to trimming and J lost 0 bases, with 10 bases between them. Germline V gene lookup returns CDR1 KGHDR and CDR2 SFDVKD. CDR3 length: 15 residues. The CDR3 loop is CATSDPTGPNYGYTF. The CDR3 nucleotides read TGTGCCACCAGTGATCCGACAGGACCTAACTATGGCTACACCTTC.

This chain links TRBV20-1 with TRBJ2-1; D is unclear. Germline V gives CDR1 DFQATT, CDR2 SNEGSKA (reference sequence). The CDR3 covers 18 residues. V lost 6 bases, J lost 0 bases, and 24 bases lay in between. The CDR3 spells CSAQDPGSPPSSYNEQFF. In DNA form, the CDR3 reads TGCAGTGCCCAGGACCCGGGCTCCCCTCCGAGCTCCTACAATGAGCAGTTCTTC.